This T cell receptor (beta chain) was sequenced for a study of T cells after yellow fever vaccination. Study-wide points: Once the booster was given, most primary-vaccination clones reappeared, at about 97% for CD4 and over 75% for CD8. The secondary response was weaker but peaked faster, day 5 versus 15. Only a small proportion of the clonotypes turned up in both the CD4 and the CD8 compartments, likely arising from convergent recombination.

Template switching by 5'RACE produced TCR cDNA, adding a universal primer site and UMIs. TCRdb ran MiXCR on the 5' RACE reads and lists one entry per CDR3 protein. The sample has over 110,000 distinct CDR3 sequences, 7% to 9% seen once. This clonotype came up once. Its antigen is undetermined. V shed 3 bases and J shed 0 bases, with 6 bases lying between them. This CDR3 has 13 residues. Germline lookup yields CDR1 SGHNT and CDR2 YENEEA. This chain uses TRBV11-3 with TRBJ2-7; D call uncertain. The material was CD4+ T cells sorted from PBMCs, obtained 5 days after the yellow fever booster vaccination. This receptor was obtained from a man aged 25 to 40 who received the YFV17D yellow fever vaccine. CDR3 region: CASSFGSSYEQYF. The DNA of the CDR3 is TGTGCCAGCAGCTTTGGCAGCTCCTACGAGCAGTACTTC.